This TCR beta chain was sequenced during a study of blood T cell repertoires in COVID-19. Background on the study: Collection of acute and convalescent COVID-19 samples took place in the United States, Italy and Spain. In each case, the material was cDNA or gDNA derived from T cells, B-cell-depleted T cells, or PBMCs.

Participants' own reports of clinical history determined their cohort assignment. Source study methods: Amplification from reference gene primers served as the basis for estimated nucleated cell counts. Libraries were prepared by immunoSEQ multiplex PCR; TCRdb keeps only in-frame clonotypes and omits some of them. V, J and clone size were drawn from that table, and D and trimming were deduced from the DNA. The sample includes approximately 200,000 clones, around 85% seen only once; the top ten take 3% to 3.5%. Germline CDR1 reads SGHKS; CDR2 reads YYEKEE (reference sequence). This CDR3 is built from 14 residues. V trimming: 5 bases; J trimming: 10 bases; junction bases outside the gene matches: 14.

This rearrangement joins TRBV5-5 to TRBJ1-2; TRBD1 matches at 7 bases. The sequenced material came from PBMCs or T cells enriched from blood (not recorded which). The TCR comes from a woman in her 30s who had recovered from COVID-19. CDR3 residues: CASSPWTGQDDYTF. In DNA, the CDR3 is TGTGCCAGCAGTCCTTGGACAGGACAAGACGACTACACCTTC.